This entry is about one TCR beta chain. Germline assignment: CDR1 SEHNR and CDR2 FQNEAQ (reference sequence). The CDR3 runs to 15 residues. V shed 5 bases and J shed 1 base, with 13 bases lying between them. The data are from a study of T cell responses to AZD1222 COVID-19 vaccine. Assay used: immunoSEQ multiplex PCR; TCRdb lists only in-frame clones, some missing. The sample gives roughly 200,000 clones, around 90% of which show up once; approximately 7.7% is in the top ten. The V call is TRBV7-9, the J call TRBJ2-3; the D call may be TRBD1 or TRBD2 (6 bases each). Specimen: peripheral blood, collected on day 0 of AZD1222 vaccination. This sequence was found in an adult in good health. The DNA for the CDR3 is TGTGCCAGCAGCATTACCGGGGGCCGCACAGATACGCAGTATTTT. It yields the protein CASSITGGRTDTQYF. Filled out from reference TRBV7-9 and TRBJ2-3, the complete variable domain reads DTGVSQNPRHKITKRGQNVTFRCDPISEHNRLYWYRQTLGQGPEFLTYFQNEAQLEKSRLLSDRFSAERPKGSFSTLEIQRTEQGDSAMYLCASSITGGRTDTQYFGPGTRLTVL.